The clone carrying this T cell receptor (beta chain) was observed at least ten times. This record comes from a study of neurological immune-mediated disorders. The making of cDNA relied on 5'RACE with 10-nucleotide random UMIs. Every sequencing run produced over 160 million TCR-beta sequences, and the sequences from any one run covered 15-18 subjects. TCRdb independently ran MiXCR on the 5' RACE reads; one entry per CDR3 protein. This sample has approximately 66,000 distinct CDR3 sequences; 4.5% to 5.5% occur once, and the top ten carry approximately 6.9%. Germline V gene sequence: CDR1 MGHDK, CDR2 SYGVNS. Trimming pared 4 bases from V and 10 bases from J, leaving 13 bases between. The CDR3 is made up of 12 amino acids.

Sequencing used PBMCs. The chain combines TRBV25-1 with TRBJ1-2, with D possibly being TRBD1 (5 bases). The sequence derives from a man aged 30-40 years with multiple sclerosis. The DNA of the CDR3 is TGTGCCAGCAGTGGGTCCCGAGGGGTCTACACCTTC. This codes for CASSGSRGVYTF.